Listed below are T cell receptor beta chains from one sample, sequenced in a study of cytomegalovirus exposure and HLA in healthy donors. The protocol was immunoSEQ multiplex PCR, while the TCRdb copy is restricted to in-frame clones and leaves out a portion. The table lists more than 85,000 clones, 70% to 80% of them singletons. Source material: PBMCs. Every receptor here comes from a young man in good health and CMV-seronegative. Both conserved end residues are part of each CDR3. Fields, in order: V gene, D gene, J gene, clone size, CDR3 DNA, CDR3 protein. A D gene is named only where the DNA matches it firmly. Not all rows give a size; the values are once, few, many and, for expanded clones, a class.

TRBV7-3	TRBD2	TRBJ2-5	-	TGTGCCAGCAGCTTAACGGGGCTAGCGGGAGTTGAGACCCAGTACTTC	CASSLTGLAGVETQYF
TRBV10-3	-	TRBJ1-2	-	TGTGCCATCTCCTTGACGCGGGATGGCTACACCTTC	CAISLTRDGYTF
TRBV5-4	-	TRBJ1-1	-	TGTGCCAGCAGCTTGGGGGGGGGAGGGAACACTGAAGCTTTCTTT	CASSLGGGGNTEAFF
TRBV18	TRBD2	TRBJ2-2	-	TGTGCCAGCTCACCTCCTGGACTAGCGGGGGCTGACACCGGGGAGCTGTTTTTT	CASSPPGLAGADTGELFF
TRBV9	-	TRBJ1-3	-	TGCGCCAGCAGCGTAAGTGCAGGGAACACCATATATTTT	CASSVSAGNTIYF
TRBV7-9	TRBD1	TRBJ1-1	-	TGTGCCAGCAGCCCAGGGACAGGGTTTACTGAAGCTTTCTTT	CASSPGTGFTEAFF
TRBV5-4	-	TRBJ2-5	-	TGTGCCAGCAGCTTTGCTTTTGACCCAGGGACCCAGTACTTC	CASSFAFDPGTQYF
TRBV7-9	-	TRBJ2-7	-	TGTGCCAGCAGCTTAGGTCCGGTTTCCTACGAGCAGTACTTC	CASSLGPVSYEQYF
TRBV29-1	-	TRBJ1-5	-	TGCAGCATCCGGGGGGGGAATAGCAATCAGCCCCAGCATTTT	CSIRGGNSNQPQHF
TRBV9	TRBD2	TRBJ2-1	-	TGTGCCAGCAGCAAGCGGGGAGATTACAATGAGCAGTTCTTC	CASSKRGDYNEQFF
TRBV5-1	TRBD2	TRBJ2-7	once	TGCGCCAGCAGCTTGGCCCCTGGACTAGCGGATGGTTTCTCCTACGAGCAGTACTTC	CASSLAPGLADGFSYEQYF
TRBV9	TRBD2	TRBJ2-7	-	TGTGCCAGCAGCGGGGGACTAGCGGAATACGAGCAGTACTTC	CASSGGLAEYEQYF
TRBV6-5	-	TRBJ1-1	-	TGTGCCAGCAGTTACTGGGCGGGGGCAGGAGATGAAGCTTTCTTT	CASSYWAGAGDEAFF
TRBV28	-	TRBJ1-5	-	TGTGCCAGCATCGAAAGCGGGGGCGAGGGTCAGCCCCAGCATTTT	CASIESGGEGQPQHF
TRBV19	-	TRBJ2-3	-	TGTGCCAGTAGTAAGCCCGGGAGAGGCACAGATACGCAGTATTTT	CASSKPGRGTDTQYF
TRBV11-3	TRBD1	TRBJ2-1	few	TGTGCCAGCAGCTTGGGACAGGGGGGACACAATGAGCAGTTCTTC	CASSLGQGGHNEQFF
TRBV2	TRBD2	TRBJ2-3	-	TGTGCCGGAGGTAGCGGGGGCCTCACAGATACGCAGTATTTT	CAGGSGGLTDTQYF